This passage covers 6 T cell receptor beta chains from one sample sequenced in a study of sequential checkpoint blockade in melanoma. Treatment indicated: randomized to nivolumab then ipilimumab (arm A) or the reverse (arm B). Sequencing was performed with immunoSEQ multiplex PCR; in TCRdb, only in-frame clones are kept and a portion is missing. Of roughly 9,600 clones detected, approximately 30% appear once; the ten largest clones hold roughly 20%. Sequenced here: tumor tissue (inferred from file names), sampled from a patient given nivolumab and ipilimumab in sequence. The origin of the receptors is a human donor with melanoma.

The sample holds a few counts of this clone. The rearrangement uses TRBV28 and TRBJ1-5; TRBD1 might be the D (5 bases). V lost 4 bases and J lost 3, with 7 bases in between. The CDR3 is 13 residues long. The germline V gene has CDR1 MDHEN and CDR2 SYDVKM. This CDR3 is CASSWGYNQPQHF. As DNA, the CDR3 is TGTGCCAGCAGTTGGGGGTACAATCAGCCCCAGCATTTT.

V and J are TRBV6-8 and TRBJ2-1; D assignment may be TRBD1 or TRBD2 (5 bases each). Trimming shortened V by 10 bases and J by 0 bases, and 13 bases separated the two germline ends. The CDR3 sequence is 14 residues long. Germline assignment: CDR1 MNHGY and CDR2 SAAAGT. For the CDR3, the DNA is TGTGCCATACGGGGCCTTGCCTCCTACAATGAGCAGTTCTTC. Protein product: CAIRGLASYNEQFF.

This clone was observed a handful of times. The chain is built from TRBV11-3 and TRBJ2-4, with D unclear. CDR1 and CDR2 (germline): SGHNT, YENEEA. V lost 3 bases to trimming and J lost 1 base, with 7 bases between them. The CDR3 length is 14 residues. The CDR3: CASSLYTAKNIQYF. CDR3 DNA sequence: TGTGCCAGCAGCTTGTACACGGCCAAAAACATTCAGTACTTC.

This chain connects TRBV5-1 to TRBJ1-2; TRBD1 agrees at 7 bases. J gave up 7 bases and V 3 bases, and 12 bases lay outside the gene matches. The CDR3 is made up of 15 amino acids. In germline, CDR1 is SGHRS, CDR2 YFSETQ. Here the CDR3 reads CASSSPGQNGFGYTF. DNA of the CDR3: TGCGCCAGCAGCTCTCCGGGACAGAATGGTTTTGGCTACACCTTC.

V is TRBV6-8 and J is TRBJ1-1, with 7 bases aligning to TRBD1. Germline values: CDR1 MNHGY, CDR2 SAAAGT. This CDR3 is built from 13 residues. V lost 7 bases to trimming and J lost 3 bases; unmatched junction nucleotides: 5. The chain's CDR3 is CASTPTGYTEAFF. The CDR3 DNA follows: TGTGCCAGCACCCCGACAGGGTACACTGAAGCTTTCTTT.

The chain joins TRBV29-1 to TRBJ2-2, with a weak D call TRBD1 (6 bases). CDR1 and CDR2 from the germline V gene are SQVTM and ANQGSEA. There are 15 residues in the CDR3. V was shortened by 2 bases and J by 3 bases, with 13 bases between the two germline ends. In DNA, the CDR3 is TGCAGCGTTGAATCCGCAGGGGTCGACACCGGGGAGCTGTTTTTT. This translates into CSVESAGVDTGELFF.